This TCR beta chain emerged from a study of T-cell memory formation after mild COVID-19. TCRdb reprocessed the 5' RACE reads with MiXCR, giving one entry per CDR3 protein. The sample carries 550,000 to 700,000 distinct CDR3 sequences, more than 15% recorded once. The receptor comes from an adult woman who had mild COVID-19 (a few samples of this study predate the infection). Cell type and time point are not known. The sequenced material came from PBMCs or a T cell subset sorted from them (not recorded which).

The CDR3 spells CASRTQASYEQYF. The CDR3 coding sequence is TGTGCCAGCAGGACACAGGCTAGCTACGAGCAGTACTTC. The chain carries TRBV12-3 or TRBV12-4 and TRBJ2-7, with a weak D call TRBD1 (5 bases). This CDR3 region has 13 residues. Trimming removed 6 bases from V and 3 bases from J, with 12 bases in between.